This T cell receptor beta chain stems from a study of T-cell reconstitution after alpha-beta-depleted transplantation in children (dated by TCRdb to the mid-2010s). General notes on the study: Using TCR repertoire profiling, the study quantitatively followed how T-cell immune reconstitution unfolded in children after TCRalphabeta/CD19-depleted allogeneic hematopoietic cell transplantation.

Libraries were prepared through PCR. For sequencing, an Illumina HiSeq 2500 was employed. TCR library preparation used molecular barcoding, with unique molecular identifiers applied to normalize quantification of the TCRbeta repertoire. TCRdb handled the public reads itself, with Q25 trimming in fastp and clone calling in MiXCR, and kept productive beta chains. A single entry per CDR3 protein holds the most common genes and DNA from its merged rows. In all, the sample holds more than 400,000 distinct CDR3 sequences, and over 40% of those were seen once. The ten largest make up 27% of the sample. This clonotype was recorded at least ten times. The antigen it binds to is not known. It has no much larger one-base neighbor in the sample; base qualities were not kept. What the authors observed across the whole study: Over the following months the frequencies of hyperexpanded clones went down, and after one year T-cell counts and TCRbeta diversity were mostly credited to newly produced T cells. Apparently early alphabetaT-cell count recovery about two months after transplant reportedly relied on only several hundred rapidly expanded clones derived from non-depleted graft cells. In some patients, the high TCRbeta diversity seen at day 60 was put down to recipient T cells and intrathymic progenitors that had survived conditioning.

The treatment or condition label on this specimen signifies: allogeneic hematopoietic cell transplantation with graft depleted of TCRalphabeta T cells and CD19 B cells. Transplant recipients were children who received TCRalphabeta/CD19-depleted allogeneic hematopoietic cell grafts. CDR1 and CDR2, per the germline V gene (reference sequence), are SEHNR and FQNEAQ. The CDR3 has 15 amino acids, counting the end cysteine and phenylalanine. Here the CDR3 DNA is all that survives: 45 bases in frame from base 1. The junction shows trimming of 2 bases on V and 6 bases on J, plus 14 bases between the germline ends.

This specimen consisted of PBMCs, obtained before TCRalphabeta/CD19-depleted stem cell transplant. This receptor was obtained from a girl aged 2-10 years with aplastic anemia, due to receive a stem cell transplant. Rearrangement joined TRBV7-9 to TRBJ2-1; 6 matching bases give a weak D call of TRBD1. The CDR3 has the sequence CASSLSEARGNEQFF. Read as DNA, the sequence is TGTGCCAGCAGCTTAAGTGAGGCCAGGGGCAATGAGCAGTTCTTC.